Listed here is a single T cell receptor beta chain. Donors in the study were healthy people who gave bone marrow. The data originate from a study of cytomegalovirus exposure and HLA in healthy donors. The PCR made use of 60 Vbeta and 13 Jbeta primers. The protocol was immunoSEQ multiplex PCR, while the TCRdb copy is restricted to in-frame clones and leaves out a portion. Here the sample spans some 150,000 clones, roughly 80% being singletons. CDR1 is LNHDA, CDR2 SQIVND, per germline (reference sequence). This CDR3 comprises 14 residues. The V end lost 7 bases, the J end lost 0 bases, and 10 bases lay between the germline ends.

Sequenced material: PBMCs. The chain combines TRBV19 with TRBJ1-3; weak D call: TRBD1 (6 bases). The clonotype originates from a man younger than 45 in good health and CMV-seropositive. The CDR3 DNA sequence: TGTGCCAGTACCCAGGACAGCTCTGGAAACACCATATATTTT. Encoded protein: CASTQDSSGNTIYF.